This paragraph covers one T cell receptor beta chain sequence. Its antigen is undetermined. This sample is drawn from a study of T cell responses to AZD1222 COVID-19 vaccine. Overall study findings and caveats: All repertoire sampling was performed exclusively after the peak T cell response.

Method: immunoSEQ multiplex PCR; TCRdb's copy keeps in-frame clones and lacks some. The data hold tens of thousands of clones, with around 83% observed a single time. The CDR3 loop spans 15 amino acids. V shed 0 bases and J shed 0 bases, with 6 bases lying between them. Germline loops: CDR1 MGHDK, CDR2 SYGVNS. This specimen consisted of peripheral blood, obtained on day 0 of MenACWY control vaccination. This TCR was recovered from an adult in good health. J is TRBJ1-3 and V is TRBV25-1; the D gene is possibly TRBD1 (5 bases). Here the CDR3 reads CASSEYDSSGNTIYF. The CDR3 DNA reads as TGTGCCAGCAGTGAATACGACAGCTCTGGAAACACCATATATTTT.